The rows below give T cell receptor beta chains drawn from one sample of a study of spatial heterogeneity in lung cancer. From the 5' RACE reads, TCRdb called clonotypes with MiXCR, one entry per CDR3 protein. The repertoire holds roughly 28,000 distinct CDR3 sequences, with 7% to 7.5% as singletons. This sample comprised lung tumor tissue, obtained at surgery. The receptors stem from a male donor with early-stage non-small cell lung cancer. The CDR3 runs from the conserved cysteine through the conserved F or W. The D gene is left open where the match is weak.

d_gene,v_gene,j_gene,CDR3aa
TRBD2,TRBV20-1,TRBJ2-3,CSVKGRGSTDTQYF
.,TRBV4-2,TRBJ2-7,CASSQGPNGGAAYEQYF
TRBD1,TRBV6-6,TRBJ1-4,CASSPLQGVKLFF
TRBD1,TRBV20-1,TRBJ2-7,CSARDRDRAWEQYF
TRBD2,TRBV6-6,TRBJ2-1,CASSYLRGTSGATYNEQFF
TRBD2,TRBV13,TRBJ2-7,CASSSGLAGAYEQYF
.,TRBV28,TRBJ2-3,CASSLGYTQYF
TRBD1,TRBV6-2/TRBV6-3,TRBJ2-3,CASRGQGADTQYF
.,TRBV9,TRBJ1-3,CASSVYGTAGNTIYF
.,TRBV21-1,TRBJ2-5,CASRRGTDVVGTQYF
.,TRBV7-2,TRBJ1-3,CASSLAGRGSGNTIYF
TRBD1,TRBV4-2,TRBJ2-2,CASSQRGQGASGELFF
.,TRBV28,TRBJ1-1,CASSFLGREAFF
.,TRBV15,TRBJ2-3,CATSGGRGGDTDTQYF
.,TRBV29-1,TRBJ2-5,CSVTLGQLRETQYF
.,TRBV2,TRBJ2-7,CASRLTLSGDTYEQYF
.,TRBV14,TRBJ2-5,CASSQVVRETQYF
.,TRBV5-1,TRBJ2-2,CASSSGTLTGELFF
TRBD1,TRBV4-2,TRBJ2-2,CASSSGQGNTGELFF
.,TRBV5-1,TRBJ2-7,CASGQGRNYEQYF
TRBD1,TRBV6-2/TRBV6-3,TRBJ1-5,CKARGTSSNQPQHF
.,TRBV7-2,TRBJ2-7,CASSLARGYEQYF
TRBD1,TRBV18,TRBJ1-2,CASSPRRTGDSYGYTF
TRBD1,TRBV7-2,TRBJ2-3,CASSSDRTAQYF
.,TRBV5-5,TRBJ2-1,CASSYGTAGQFF
.,TRBV7-9,TRBJ1-5,CASSLASYDQPQHF
.,TRBV7-6,TRBJ1-1,CASSLDENTEAFF
.,TRBV2,TRBJ2-5,CASTREETQYF
.,TRBV28,TRBJ2-4,CASSLRRARSLAKNIQYF
.,TRBV6-5,TRBJ1-1,CASSYSSRGTEAFF
.,TRBV7-9,TRBJ2-5,CASSLAGAQETQYF
.,TRBV2,TRBJ2-3,CASLPRGAGTDTQYF
TRBD1,TRBV30,TRBJ1-1,CAWNGQVNTEAFF
TRBD2,TRBV5-4,TRBJ2-1,CASSLGSGGAYNEQFF
.,TRBV3-1,TRBJ1-2,CVSSQDRQNYGYTF
.,TRBV6-6,TRBJ1-1,CASRRGTDTEAFF
.,TRBV7-9,TRBJ1-2,CASSLPGQYYGYTF
.,TRBV6-2/TRBV6-3,TRBJ1-5,CASSDNRYNQPQHF
TRBD1,TRBV2,TRBJ1-6,CASSRDRRNSPLHF
.,TRBV11-2,TRBJ2-2,CASSLGSQELFF
.,TRBV3-1,TRBJ1-5,CASSQAGNQPQHF
.,TRBV14,TRBJ1-4,CASSPSRGEKLFF
.,TRBV29-1,TRBJ2-1,CSVSGAQAQSEQFF
TRBD2,TRBV7-9,TRBJ2-3,CASSLAGGWADTQYF
TRBD2,TRBV10-3,TRBJ2-3,CAISDSGGLTDTQYF
.,TRBV7-2,TRBJ1-1,CASSLRVTEAFF
.,TRBV5-1,TRBJ2-5,CASSLAGGEQETQYF
.,TRBV20-1,TRBJ2-7,CSAARGTDTYEQYF
.,TRBV30,TRBJ1-6,CAWRYRSGGDSPLHF
.,TRBV27,TRBJ2-3,CASSPELGAAGTQYF
.,TRBV29-1,TRBJ2-3,CSVEEGLWTDTQYF
.,TRBV2,TRBJ1-1,CASAARGRTEAFF
.,TRBV20-1,TRBJ2-7,CSAPDKGQNNEQYF